Described below is a single TCR beta chain sequence and its context. The data are from a study of blood T cell repertoires in COVID-19. In the study overall: Acute and convalescent COVID-19 specimens originated in the United States, Italy and Spain. PBMCs, B-cell-depleted T cells, or T cells were the source of the cDNA or gDNA that made up the material.

In the study's own analysis: The assay estimated nucleated cells by amplifying reference gene primers. Only in-frame clones appear in the TCRdb table, and some are missing; sequencing was by immunoSEQ multiplex PCR. V and J calls and clone size are as listed in that table; D and trimming were resolved from the DNA. The sample carries 25,000 to 35,000 clones, 85% recorded once. The CDR3 covers 15 residues. Germline V gene lookup returns CDR1 MNHNY and CDR2 SVGAGI (reference sequence). Deletions cut 6 bases from V and 1 base from J, with 16 bases between. The source is a man older than 75 with active COVID-19. Material: peripheral blood. The chain has TRBV6-6 and TRBJ2-7; TRBD1 is a possible D gene (5 bases). CDR3 residues: CASSNRQTTSYEQYF. As DNA, the CDR3 is TGTGCCAGCAGCAATAGACAGACGACTTCCTACGAGCAGTACTTC.